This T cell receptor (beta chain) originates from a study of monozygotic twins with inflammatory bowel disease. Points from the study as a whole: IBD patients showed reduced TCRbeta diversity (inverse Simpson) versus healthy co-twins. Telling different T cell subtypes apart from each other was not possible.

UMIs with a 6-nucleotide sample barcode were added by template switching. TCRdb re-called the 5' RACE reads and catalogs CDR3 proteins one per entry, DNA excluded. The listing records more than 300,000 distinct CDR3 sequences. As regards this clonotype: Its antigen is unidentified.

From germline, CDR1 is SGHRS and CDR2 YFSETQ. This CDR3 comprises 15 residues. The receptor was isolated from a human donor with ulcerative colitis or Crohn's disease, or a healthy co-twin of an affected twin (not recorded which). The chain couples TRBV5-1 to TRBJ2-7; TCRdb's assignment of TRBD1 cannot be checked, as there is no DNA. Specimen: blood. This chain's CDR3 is CASSTTGLRTYEQYF.